This T cell receptor beta chain was retrieved from a study of T cells in localized non-small cell lung cancer. The protocol was immunoSEQ multiplex PCR, while the TCRdb copy is restricted to in-frame clones and leaves out a portion. The sample has 75,000 to 80,000 clones, approximately 90% seen once; the top ten hold under 25%. As concerns this clone: Its specificity is not known.

In germline, CDR1 is SGHNT, CDR2 YYREEE (reference sequence). This CDR3 comprises 15 residues. V lost 1 base to trimming and J lost 4 bases; unmatched junction nucleotides: 2. General study results and limits: Multi-region tumor sequencing was not done, so intratumor heterogeneity could not be excluded. Among the tissues sampled, uninvolved adjacent lung had the highest T cell clonality, above tumor. There were a median 57 of the top 100 tumor clones appearing in adjacent lung.

The rearrangement joins TRBV5-4 to TRBJ2-1; 10 bases fit TRBD2. This clonotype was obtained from a woman aged 40-75 years with stage I squamous cell lung carcinoma. The sample was peripheral blood, taken before any cancer treatment. CDR3 in amino acids: CASSLKLAGYNEQFF. The CDR3 DNA follows: TGTGCCAGCAGCTTGAAACTAGCGGGGTACAATGAGCAGTTCTTC.